This T cell receptor (beta chain) derives from a study of T cell repertoires in cytomegalovirus infection. This CDR3 is built from 13 residues. CDR1 and CDR2 (germline): SGHVS, FQNEAQ. TCRdb analysed the reads with MiXCR anew, one entry per CDR3 protein. The sample holds 740,000 or so distinct CDR3 sequences, less than 40% seen once. Overall study findings and caveats: There were carriers of CMV plus the relevant HLA, and cumulative public TCR beta family frequency identified them.

Of note for this clonotype: Antigen unknown. A much larger clone is a single base away; this may be a read error.

The chain links TRBV7-8 to TRBJ2-3; D remains ambiguous. The material sequenced was PBMCs. This sequence was found in a human donor in good health (CMV status not recorded). Some clones in this sample may be carry-over from other donors' samples. The CDR3 reads CASSLARSETQYF. The CDR3 bases are TGTGCCAGCAGCTTAGCACGTTCAGAGACGCAGTATTTT.